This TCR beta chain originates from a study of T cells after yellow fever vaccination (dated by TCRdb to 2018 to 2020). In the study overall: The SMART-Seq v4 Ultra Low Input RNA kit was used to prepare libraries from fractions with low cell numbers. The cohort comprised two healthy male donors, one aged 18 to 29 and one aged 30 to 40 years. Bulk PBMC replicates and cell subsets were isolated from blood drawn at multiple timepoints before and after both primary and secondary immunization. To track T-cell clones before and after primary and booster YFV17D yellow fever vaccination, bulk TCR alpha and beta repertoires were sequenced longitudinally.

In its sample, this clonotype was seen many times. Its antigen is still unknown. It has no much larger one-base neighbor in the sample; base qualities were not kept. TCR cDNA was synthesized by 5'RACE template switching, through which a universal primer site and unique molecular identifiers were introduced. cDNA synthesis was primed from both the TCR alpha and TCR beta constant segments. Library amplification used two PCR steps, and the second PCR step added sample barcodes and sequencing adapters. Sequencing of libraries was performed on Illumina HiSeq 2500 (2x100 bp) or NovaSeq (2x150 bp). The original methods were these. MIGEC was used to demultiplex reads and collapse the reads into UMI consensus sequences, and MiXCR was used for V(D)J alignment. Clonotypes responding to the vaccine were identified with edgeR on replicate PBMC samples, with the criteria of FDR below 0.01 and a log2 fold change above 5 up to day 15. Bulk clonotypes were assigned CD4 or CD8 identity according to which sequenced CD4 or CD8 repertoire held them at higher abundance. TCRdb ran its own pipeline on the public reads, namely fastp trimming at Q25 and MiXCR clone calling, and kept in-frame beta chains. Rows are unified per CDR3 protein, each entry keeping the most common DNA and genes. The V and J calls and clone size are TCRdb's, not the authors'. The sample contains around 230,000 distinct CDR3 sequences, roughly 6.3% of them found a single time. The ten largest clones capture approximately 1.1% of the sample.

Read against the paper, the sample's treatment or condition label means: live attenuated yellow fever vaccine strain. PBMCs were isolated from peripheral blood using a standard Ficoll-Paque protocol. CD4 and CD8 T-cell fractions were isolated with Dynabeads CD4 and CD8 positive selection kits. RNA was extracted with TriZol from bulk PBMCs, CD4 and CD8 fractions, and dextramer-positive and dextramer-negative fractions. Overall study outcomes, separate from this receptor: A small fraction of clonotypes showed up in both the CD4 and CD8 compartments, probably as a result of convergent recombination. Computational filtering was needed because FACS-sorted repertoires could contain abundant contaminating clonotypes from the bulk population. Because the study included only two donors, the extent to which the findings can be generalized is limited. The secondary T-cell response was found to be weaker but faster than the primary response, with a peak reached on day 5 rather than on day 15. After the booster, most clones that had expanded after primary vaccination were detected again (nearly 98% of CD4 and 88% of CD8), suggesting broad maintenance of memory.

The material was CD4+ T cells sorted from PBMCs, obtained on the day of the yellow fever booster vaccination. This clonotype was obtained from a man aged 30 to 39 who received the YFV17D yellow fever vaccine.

The DNA is TGTGCCAGCAGCTTGGGGCACCGCCTCAAGAGGTACGAGCAGTACTTC. This encodes CASSLGHRLKRYEQYF. The rearranged segments are TRBV7-2 and TRBJ2-7; TRBD1 is perhaps the D gene, given 5 matching bases. CDR1 is given as SGHTA and CDR2 as FQGNSA, both from the germline V gene. The trim is 3 bases for V and 4 bases for J, with a gap of 19 bases between the germline ends. The CDR3, cysteine through phenylalanine, is 16 amino acids long. The only DNA kept is the CDR3, 48 bases in frame from the first base. With the rest looked up from the reference TRBV7-2 and TRBJ2-7 genes rather than sequenced, the full variable domain is GAGVSQSPSNKVTEKGKDVELRCDPISGHTALYWYRQSLGQGLEFLIYFQGNSAPDKSGLPSDRFSAERTGGSVSTLTIQRTQQEDSAVYLCASSLGHRLKRYEQYFGPGTRLTVT.